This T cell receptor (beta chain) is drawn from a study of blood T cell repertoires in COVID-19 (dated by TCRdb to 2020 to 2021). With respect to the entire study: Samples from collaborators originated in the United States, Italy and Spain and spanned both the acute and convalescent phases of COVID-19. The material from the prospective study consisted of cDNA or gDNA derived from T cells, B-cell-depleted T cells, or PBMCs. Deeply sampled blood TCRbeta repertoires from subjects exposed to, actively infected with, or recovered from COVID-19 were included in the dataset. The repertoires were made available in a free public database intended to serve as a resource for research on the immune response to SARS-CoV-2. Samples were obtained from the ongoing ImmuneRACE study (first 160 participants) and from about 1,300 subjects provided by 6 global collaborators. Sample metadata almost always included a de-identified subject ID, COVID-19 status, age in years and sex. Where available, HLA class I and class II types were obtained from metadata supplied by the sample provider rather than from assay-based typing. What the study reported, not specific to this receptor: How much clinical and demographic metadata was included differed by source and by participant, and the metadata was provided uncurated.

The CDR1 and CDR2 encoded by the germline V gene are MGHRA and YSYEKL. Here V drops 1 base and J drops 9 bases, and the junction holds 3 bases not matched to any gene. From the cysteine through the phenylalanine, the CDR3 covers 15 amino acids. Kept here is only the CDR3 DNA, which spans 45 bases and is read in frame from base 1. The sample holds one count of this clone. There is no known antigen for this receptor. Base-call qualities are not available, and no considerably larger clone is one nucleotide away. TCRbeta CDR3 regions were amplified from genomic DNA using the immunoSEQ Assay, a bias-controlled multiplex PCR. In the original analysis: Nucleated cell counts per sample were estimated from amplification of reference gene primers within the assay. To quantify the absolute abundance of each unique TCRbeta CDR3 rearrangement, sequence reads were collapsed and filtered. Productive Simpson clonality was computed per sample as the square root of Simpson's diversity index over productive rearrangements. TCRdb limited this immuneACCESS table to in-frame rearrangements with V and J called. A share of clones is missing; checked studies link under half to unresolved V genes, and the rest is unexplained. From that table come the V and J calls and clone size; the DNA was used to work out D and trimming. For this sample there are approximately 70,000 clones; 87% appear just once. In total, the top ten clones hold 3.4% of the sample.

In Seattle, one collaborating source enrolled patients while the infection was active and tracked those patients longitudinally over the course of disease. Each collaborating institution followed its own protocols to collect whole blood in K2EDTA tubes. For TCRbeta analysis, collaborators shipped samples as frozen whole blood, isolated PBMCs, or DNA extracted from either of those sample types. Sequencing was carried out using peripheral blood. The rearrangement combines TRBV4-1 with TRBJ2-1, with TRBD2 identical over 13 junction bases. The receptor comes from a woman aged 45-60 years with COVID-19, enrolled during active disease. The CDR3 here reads CASSQGGTSGVEQFF. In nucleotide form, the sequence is TGCGCCAGCAGCCAAGGTGGGACTAGCGGGGTTGAGCAGTTCTTC.